The source of this T cell receptor beta chain is a study of T-cell reconstitution after alpha-beta-depleted transplantation in children. The CDR3 consists of 16 residues. Germline V CDR1 and CDR2: SGHRS, YFSETQ. V shed 1 base and J 1 base; nucleotides not matched to a gene: 3. Whole-study findings and limits: Diversity and T-cell counts at one year after transplant derived mostly from new T cells. The origin of high day-60 TCRbeta diversity in some patients lay in surviving recipient T cells and thymic progenitors. About two months after transplant, alpha-beta T cells reportedly came from several hundred expanded graft clones.

This sample's TCRbeta library carried unique molecular identifier barcodes. TCRdb recomputed calls from the PCR reads with MiXCR, one row per CDR3 protein. The sample yields over 450,000 distinct CDR3 sequences, about 10% seen once. There are many counts of this clonotype. Its antigen is currently unknown. The chain recombines TRBV5-1 with TRBJ2-1, with TRBD2 matching over 9 bases. The material sequenced was PBMCs, taken before TCRalphabeta/CD19-depleted stem cell transplant. This receptor was obtained from a child aged 2-15 years with inherited bone marrow failure, due to receive a stem cell transplant. CDR3 residues: CASSLSLAGSYNEQFF. The CDR3, as DNA: TGCGCCAGCAGCTTGTCTCTAGCGGGATCCTACAATGAGCAGTTCTTC. The full variable domain, in which reference TRBV5-1 and TRBJ2-1 provide the parts outside the CDR3, is KAGVTQTPRYLIKTRGQQVTLSCSPISGHRSVSWYQQTPGQGLQFLFEYFSETQRNKGNFPGRFSGRQFSNSRSEMNVSTLELGDSALYLCASSLSLAGSYNEQFFGPGTRLTVL.